One T cell receptor beta chain is described in this entry. The record originates from a study of monozygotic twins with inflammatory bowel disease. TCRdb reprocessed the 5' RACE reads and reports one entry per CDR3 protein, with no DNA. Found here are some 160,000 distinct CDR3 sequences; the top ten clones hold roughly 7.4%. The V gene's germline CDR1 is SQVTM and CDR2 ANQGSEA. The length of the CDR3 is 12 residues. The specimen sequenced was blood. The rearrangement links TRBV29-1 to TRBJ2-1; TCRdb gives TRBD1 as the D gene, but with no DNA this cannot be confirmed. The receptor's source is a human donor with ulcerative colitis or Crohn's disease, or a healthy co-twin of an affected twin (not recorded which). CDR3 residues: CSGATDLNEQFF.